This entry concerns a single TCR beta chain. The antigen is undetermined. 5'RACE primed at constant segments yielded TCR alpha and TCR beta cDNA libraries bearing sample barcodes and UMIs. TCRdb reprocessed the 5' RACE reads via MiXCR and lists one record per CDR3 protein. The data show roughly 200,000 distinct CDR3 sequences, 16% seen once. V was shortened by 5 bases and J by 3 bases, with 26 bases between the two germline ends. The CDR3 length is 20 residues. Germline CDR1 and CDR2: MNHEY and SMNVEV (reference sequence). The data originate from a study of T-cell memory formation after mild COVID-19. Points from the study as a whole: Whether second-wave clones peaking at day 37 were SARS-CoV-2 specific went unconfirmed.

The chain carries TRBV27 and TRBJ1-6, with D perhaps TRBD1 (6 bases). Input material: PBMCs or a T cell subset sorted from them (not recorded which). This clonotype was sampled from an adult woman who had mild COVID-19 (a few samples of this study predate the infection). Cell type and time point are not known. CDR3 DNA: TGTGCCAGCAGTCTAAAAGGACAGAGGGTAGGGGTCATCTATAATTCACCCCTCCACTTT. Translated: CASSLKGQRVGVIYNSPLHF.